The present T cell receptor (beta chain) was sequenced within a study of T cell changes during pregnancy in multiple sclerosis. This CDR3 comprises 15 residues. Germline-derived CDR1 and CDR2 are SGHTS and YDEGEE. V was shortened by 4 bases and J by 0 bases, with 13 bases between the two germline ends. TCRdb's copy holds only in-frame clones and misses some; the assay was immunoSEQ multiplex PCR. The profile shows about 50,000 clones, 92% of them singletons. The clonotype originates from a female donor with multiple sclerosis, enrolled in a pregnancy study. Sequenced material: CD4+ T cells from peripheral blood mononuclear cells, taken after pregnancy. This rearrangement joins TRBV5-8 to TRBJ1-1; no definite D call. The CDR3: CASSLGWRMNTEAFF. The CDR3 coding sequence is TGTGCCAGCAGCCTGGGGTGGAGGATGAACACTGAAGCTTTCTTT.